The 9 T cell receptor beta chains in this list originate from one sample, sequenced in a study of shared clonotypes between healthy human individuals. The data were produced by immunoSEQ multiplex PCR, yet TCRdb's version contains in-frame clones alone and is incomplete. Of hundreds of thousands of clones in the sample, approximately 73% were seen once. The sequenced sample consisted of memory CD4+ T cells sorted from blood. Subset here: CD45RA-negative fraction. The receptors originated from a woman aged 25-40 years in good health.

In regard to this clone: This probably arose from a read error, given a far larger clone one base away. The rearrangement joins TRBV6-1 to TRBJ2-5; possible D gene TRBD1, 6 bases. The germline V gene encodes CDR1 MNHNS and CDR2 SASEGT. V lost 6 bases and J 5 bases, leaving 22 bases between the germline ends. This CDR3 region has 16 residues. DNA of the CDR3: TGTGCCAGCAGGGAACTGGGACACTTCGGGATCGAGACCCAGTACTTC. It is translated as CASRELGHFGIETQYF.

The gene calls are TRBV7-8 and TRBJ1-2, with a weak D call TRBD1 (5 bases). Germline CDR1 and CDR2: SGHVS and FQNEAQ. The CDR3 has 14 residues. V lost 4 bases and J lost 2, with 11 bases in between. The CDR3 sequence: CASSWMTANYGYTF. The CDR3 DNA follows: TGTGCCAGCAGCTGGATGACAGCGAACTATGGCTACACCTTC.

This clone was observed a few times. The CDR3 protein is CASSPGLAPQETQYF. For the CDR3, the DNA is TGTGCCAGTAGCCCGGGACTAGCGCCTCAAGAGACCCAGTACTTC. This chain uses TRBV19 with TRBJ2-5, with TRBD2 matching 10 bases. V was clipped by 6 bases and J by 2 bases; unmatched bases: 6. Germline V lookup: CDR1 LNHDA, CDR2 SQIVND (reference sequence). The CDR3 length is 15 residues.

V gene TRBV4-2 combines with J gene TRBJ2-4, with D possibly TRBD2 on 6 matching bases. CDR1 and CDR2 (germline): LGHNA, YNFKEQ. The V and J ends lost 5 bases and 0 bases respectively, with 11 bases between them. This CDR3 has 15 amino acids. CDR3 DNA sequence: TGTGCCAGCAGCTTGTGGGGGGAAGCCAAAAACATTCAGTACTTC. It codes for CASSLWGEAKNIQYF.

This clone was recorded a few times. This CDR3 reads CASSDEGLIYNEQFF. DNA for the CDR3: TGTGCCAGCAGTGACGAGGGACTGATTTACAATGAGCAGTTCTTC. The chain employs TRBV2 and TRBJ2-1; possibly TRBD2 for D (6 bases). Trimming took 3 bases from V and 4 from J, leaving 13 bases between them. The CDR3 is made up of 15 amino acids. In germline, CDR1 is SNHLY, CDR2 FYNNEI.

This chain uses TRBV5-1 with TRBJ2-3; D remains ambiguous. The germline CDR1 and CDR2 sequences are SGHRS and YFSETQ. The V end was cut by 0 bases, the J end by 1 base, with 6 bases between. This CDR3 contains 14 residues. The CDR3 loop reads CASSLGLGTDTQYF. The CDR3 DNA follows: TGCGCCAGCAGCTTGGGGTTAGGCACAGATACGCAGTATTTT.

The chain recombines TRBV25-1 with TRBJ2-7; maybe TRBD1 (6 bases). Germline CDR1 and CDR2: MGHDK and SYGVNS. The CDR3 covers 15 residues. V was trimmed by 3 bases and J by 0 bases, leaving 12 bases between them. DNA of the CDR3: TGTGCCAGCAGTGACCCGCACAGGGCCTCCTACGAGCAGTACTTC. Amino acids: CASSDPHRASYEQYF.

The rearrangement links TRBV5-8 to TRBJ1-4, with 7 bases lining up with TRBD1. Germline CDR1 reads SGHTS; CDR2 reads YDEGEE. The V segment lost 1 base and the J segment 0 bases; nucleotides outside the gene matches: 6. This CDR3 is 17 amino acids long. The CDR3 DNA reads as TGTGCCAGCAGCTTGTCATCCGGGACAGCAACTAATGAAAAACTGTTTTTT. This gives the protein CASSLSSGTATNEKLFF.

The chain couples TRBV7-9 to TRBJ2-1, with D possibly TRBD1 on 5 matching bases. CDR3 length: 15 amino acids. V dropped 5 bases and J dropped 9 bases, with 20 bases sitting between them. In germline, CDR1 is SEHNR, CDR2 FQNEAQ (reference sequence). CDR3 sequence: CASSPGQGFNSEQFF. The CDR3 DNA sequence: TGTGCCAGCAGCCCAGGGCAGGGTTTTAATAGTGAGCAGTTCTTC.